Below, one T cell receptor (beta chain) is given with its context. TCRdb reanalyzed the 5' RACE reads and collapses them to one entry per CDR3 protein, without DNA. Its table lists 150,000 or so distinct CDR3 sequences. This record belongs to a study of T cells expressing NK-cell markers. There are 14 residues in the CDR3. V gene TRBV12-3 or TRBV12-4 combines with J gene TRBJ2-1; lacking DNA, the TRBD2 call made by TCRdb goes unchecked. This sequence originates from a woman aged 45-60 years in good health. Sequencing was carried out using blood T cells: a sorted CD56 or NKG2C T cell subset, CD4+ or CD8+ T cells, or bulk PBMC T cells (not recorded which). CDR3 region: CASSLVAGGRRQFF.